This TCR beta chain came from a study of CD8+ T cells in alopecia areata. The CDR3 contains 13 residues. V was pared by 7 bases and J by 1 base, with 6 bases of the junction left unmatched. CDR1 is SQVTM and CDR2 is ANQGSEA in the germline V gene. A FACSAria was used to sort CD4+ and CD8+ T cells. These cells came from PBMCs. Sequencing used cDNA as its template, made by extracting RNA and reverse transcribing it. This table comes from immunoSEQ multiplex PCR, and its TCRdb copy is limited to in-frame clones, with some not included. This sample has approximately 150,000 clones; 55% occur once, and the top ten carry under 5.5%.

The specimen was CD4+ T cells sorted from blood. This chain uses TRBV29-1 with TRBJ1-1; 7 bases are a match to TRBD1. This clonotype was sampled from a human donor in good health. DNA of the CDR3: TGCAGCGCCCTTACAGGGGCGAACACTGAAGCTTTCTTT. Amino acid sequence: CSALTGANTEAFF.